Reported below is one TCR beta chain. The source of the sample is a study of identifying expanded T cells in peripheral blood. The V and J ends lost 1 base and 7 bases, in that order; junction bases with no gene match: 2. The germline V gene has CDR1 GTSNPN and CDR2 SVGIG (reference sequence). The CDR3 sequence is 13 residues long. TCRdb's copy holds only in-frame clones and misses some; the assay was immunoSEQ multiplex PCR. The profile shows approximately 97,000 clones, approximately 89% of them singletons. The origin of this receptor is a person between 18 and 75 years old in good health. The chain is built from TRBV30 and TRBJ1-2, with TRBD1 matching 11 bases. Material for sequencing was blood. The CDR3 sequence is CAWSGTGGGGYTF. In nucleotides, the CDR3 is TGTGCCTGGAGTGGGACAGGGGGCGGTGGCTACACCTTC.